Given below is one TCR beta chain in context. Treatment: oral pan-JAK inhibitor, 5-10 mg twice daily. RNA extraction and reverse transcription yielded cDNA as sequencing template. The repertoire was sequenced with immunoSEQ multiplex PCR; TCRdb's copy has only in-frame clones and lacks some. The sample has over 120,000 clones, 45% to 60% seen once; the top ten hold approximately 16%. This CDR3 has 12 residues. Germline loops: CDR1 SGDLS, CDR2 YYNGEE. Between the trimmed V and J ends, which lost 4 bases and 5 bases, there was a span of 6 bases. The sample belongs to a study of CD8+ T cells in alopecia areata.

This chain joins TRBV9 and TRBJ2-2; weak D call: TRBD2 (5 bases). The TCR sequence derives from a human donor with alopecia areata. This specimen consisted of CD8+ T cells sorted from blood, obtained at week 4, from a patient treated with tofacitinib. CDR3 sequence reads: CASSPGTGELFF. CDR3 DNA sequence: TGTGCCAGCAGCCCGGGAACCGGGGAGCTGTTTTTT.